This T cell receptor (beta chain) derives from a study of response to subunit inactivated influenza vaccine. TCRdb re-derived calls from the RT-PCR reads in MiXCR, one entry per CDR3 protein. The sample contains roughly 700,000 distinct CDR3 sequences, over 11% of which appear only once. Germline V gene sequence: CDR1 KGHDR, CDR2 SFDVKD. The CDR3 consists of 16 residues. Trimming cost V 5 bases and J 4 bases; bases outside gene matches: 7. This clonotype was counted only a few times. The genes are TRBV24-1 and TRBJ2-1; 10 bases agree with TRBD2. This sample comprised PBMCs from blood, obtained 14 days before vaccination. This TCR was sampled from a man aged 50-59 years who received an inactivated influenza vaccine. CDR3 residues: CATSGTGTSVYNEQFF. The CDR3, as DNA: TGTGCCACCAGTGGAACCGGGACTAGCGTGTACAATGAGCAGTTCTTC.